Each of the 5 T cell receptor beta chains below was sequenced from the same sample in a study of blood T cells in healthy people across ages. With a J-beta primer mix and a sample-barcoded 5' primer, a second PCR ran about 7 to 12 cycles. TCRdb called the 5' RACE reads again in MiXCR, with one record for every CDR3 protein. Of about 1.7 million distinct CDR3 sequences in the sample, 28% were seen once. Sequenced input: blood. Receptor source: a woman in her 30s in good health.

In this sample, this clonotype turned up once. The V gene is TRBV7-2, the J gene TRBJ2-2, with D tentatively TRBD1 or TRBD2 (6 bases each). This CDR3 region has 15 residues. V lost 3 bases, J lost 15 bases, and 23 bases lay in between. Germline CDR1 SGHTA, CDR2 FQGNSA. The CDR3 DNA sequence: TGTGCCAGCAGCTTCAGACAGGCGGGACCGGGGACGGTGTTTTTT. Translation gives CASSFRQAGPGTVFF. Complete variable domain (other parts from reference TRBV7-2 and TRBJ2-2): GAGVSQSPSNKVTEKGKDVELRCDPISGHTALYWYRQSLGQGLEFLIYFQGNSAPDKSGLPSDRFSAERTGGSVSTLTIQRTQQEDSAVYLCASSFRQAGPGTVFFGEGSRLTVL.

The chain has TRBV11-2 and TRBJ2-7; possibly TRBD2 for D (6 bases). The CDR3 is 16 residues long. Trimming stripped 0 bases from V and 3 bases from J, with 15 bases between. CDR1 and CDR2 (germline): SGHAT, FQNNGV. Here the CDR3 DNA reads TGTGCCAGCAGCTTAGATGTGGGCCTGCGGGGCTACGAGCAGTACTTC. Its protein is CASSLDVGLRGYEQYF.

For this clonotype: A much larger clone sits a single nucleotide away, making a read error possible. The chain has TRBV29-1 and TRBJ2-3, with D possibly being TRBD1 or TRBD2 (5 bases each). CDR3 length: 12 amino acids. The germline gives CDR1 SQVTM, CDR2 ANQGSEA. The CDR3 loop is CRPEFGADTQDF. DNA of the CDR3: TGCAGGCCGGAGTTCGGGGCAGATACGCAGGATTTT.

This clonotype came up a few times. The rearrangement links TRBV7-6 to TRBJ2-1, with 11 bases matching TRBD1. The CDR3 runs to 15 residues. CDR1 and CDR2 from the germline V gene are SGHVS and FNYEAQ. With 8 bases clipped from V and 0 bases from J, the junction kept 3 bases outside the gene matches. CDR3: CASGQGASSYNEQFF. DNA for the CDR3: TGTGCCAGCGGACAGGGGGCCAGCTCCTACAATGAGCAGTTCTTC.

The rearrangement links TRBV5-1 to TRBJ1-1; 7 positions agree with TRBD1. Germline V gene lookup returns CDR1 SGHRS and CDR2 YFSETQ. V shed 4 bases, J shed 3 bases, and the junction held 15 bases outside the gene matches. CDR3 size: 17 residues. CDR3 amino acids: CASSPGTASGMDTEAFF. CDR3 nucleotides: TGCGCCAGCAGCCCAGGGACAGCCAGTGGAATGGACACTGAAGCTTTCTTT.